This is a list of T cell receptor beta chains from one sample in a study of vaccination effects on CD4 cells after COVID-19. Generated by immunoSEQ multiplex PCR, the TCRdb table keeps only in-frame clones and is missing some. The sample includes some 56,000 clones, more than 75% of them seen just once. Antigens for these TCRs are unknown. Specimen: CD4+ T cells from PBMCs cultured with HIV peptides, collected before COVID-19 vaccination. Every receptor here comes from a human donor who had a prior SARS-CoV-2 infection. CDR3s include the opening cysteine and the closing phenylalanine or tryptophan. A D gene is named only where the DNA matches it firmly. The size of a clone is reported for some rows only, either as once, few or many, or as a class for expanded clones.

d_gene: TRBD1
v_gene: TRBV5-4
abundance: NA
len: 15
j_gene: TRBJ2-2
CDR3nt: TGTGCCAGCAGACGAACAGGGGCCTTTGCCGGGGAGCTGTTTTTT
CDR3aa: CASRRTGAFAGELFF

d_gene: NA
v_gene: TRBV2
abundance: NA
len: 10
j_gene: TRBJ2-5
CDR3nt: TGTGCCAGCAACAAAGAGACCCAGTACTTC
CDR3aa: CASNKETQYF

d_gene: NA
v_gene: TRBV6-2/TRBV6-3
abundance: NA
len: 12
j_gene: TRBJ1-2
CDR3nt: TGTGCCAGCAGTTTTGCCCTCTATGGCTACACCTTC
CDR3aa: CASSFALYGYTF

d_gene: TRBD2
v_gene: TRBV9
abundance: NA
len: 16
j_gene: TRBJ2-5
CDR3nt: TGTGCCAGCAGCGTAGGGCCAGCGGGGGGGGAAGAGACCCAGTACTTC
CDR3aa: CASSVGPAGGEETQYF

d_gene: NA
v_gene: TRBV4-1
abundance: NA
len: 18
j_gene: TRBJ2-5
CDR3nt: TGCGCCAGCAGCCAAGCGCCGGCCGGGTTGGGGGAGAAAGAGACCCAGTACTTC
CDR3aa: CASSQAPAGLGEKETQYF

d_gene: NA
v_gene: TRBV5-1
abundance: once
len: 13
j_gene: TRBJ2-1
CDR3nt: TGCGCCAGCAGCGACCAGGGGGGACACGAGCAGTTCTTC
CDR3aa: CASSDQGGHEQFF

d_gene: NA
v_gene: TRBV5-1
abundance: NA
len: 15
j_gene: TRBJ2-3
CDR3nt: TGCGCCAGCAGCGGAAAAGGACAGAGCACAGATACGCAGTATTTT
CDR3aa: CASSGKGQSTDTQYF

d_gene: NA
v_gene: TRBV7-8
abundance: NA
len: 17
j_gene: TRBJ2-7
CDR3nt: TGTGCCAGCAGCTTAAGATATGGGCTAGCGTTGGGGTACGAGCAGTACTTC
CDR3aa: CASSLRYGLALGYEQYF

d_gene: TRBD2
v_gene: TRBV30
abundance: NA
len: 14
j_gene: TRBJ2-3
CDR3nt: TGTGCCTGGAGTGTAGGAGCGGGAGTACGTTCGCAGTATTTT
CDR3aa: CAWSVGAGVRSQYF

d_gene: NA
v_gene: TRBV7-9
abundance: NA
len: 15
j_gene: TRBJ2-2
CDR3nt: TGTGCCAGCAGCTTAGTTGGCAGGCCGGCCGGGGAGCTGTTTTTT
CDR3aa: CASSLVGRPAGELFF

d_gene: NA
v_gene: TRBV7-2
abundance: NA
len: 13
j_gene: TRBJ1-1
CDR3nt: TGTGCCAGCAGACGAGGACAGAACACTGAAGCTTTCTTT
CDR3aa: CASRRGQNTEAFF

d_gene: TRBD1
v_gene: TRBV5-5
abundance: NA
len: 14
j_gene: TRBJ1-5
CDR3nt: TGTGCCAGCAGCCGACAGGGGACTAATCAGCCCCAGCATTTT
CDR3aa: CASSRQGTNQPQHF

d_gene: NA
v_gene: TRBV24-1
abundance: NA
len: 17
j_gene: TRBJ2-3
CDR3nt: TGTGCCACCAGTGATTTGCCTACTAGTCCAAGCACAGATACGCAGTATTTT
CDR3aa: CATSDLPTSPSTDTQYF

d_gene: TRBD1
v_gene: TRBV20-1
abundance: NA
len: 15
j_gene: TRBJ1-2
CDR3nt: TGCAGTGCTAGTTCTCCAGGGGGCCCCAACTATGGCTACACCTTC
CDR3aa: CSASSPGGPNYGYTF

d_gene: NA
v_gene: TRBV7-2
abundance: NA
len: 13
j_gene: TRBJ2-1
CDR3nt: TGTGCCAGCAGCTTAGCGGAAGGGTATGAGCAGTTCTTC
CDR3aa: CASSLAEGYEQFF

d_gene: NA
v_gene: TRBV4-2
abundance: once
len: 15
j_gene: TRBJ2-6
CDR3nt: TGTGCCAGCAGCCAAGCAGGGACTGGGGCCAACGTCCTGACTTTC
CDR3aa: CASSQAGTGANVLTF

d_gene: NA
v_gene: TRBV7-6
abundance: NA
len: 15
j_gene: TRBJ1-3
CDR3nt: TGTGCCAGCAGTCTCACGCAGGGAACTGGAAACACCATATATTTT
CDR3aa: CASSLTQGTGNTIYF

d_gene: NA
v_gene: TRBV7-2
abundance: NA
len: 15
j_gene: TRBJ2-1
CDR3nt: TGTGCCAGCAGCTTAGTTGGGACCACCTACAATGAGCAGTTCTTC
CDR3aa: CASSLVGTTYNEQFF

d_gene: NA
v_gene: TRBV12-5
abundance: NA
len: 18
j_gene: TRBJ2-3
CDR3nt: TGTGCTAGTGGTTTGTTTGGTCCAATGATCTCCAGCACAGATACGCAGTATTTT
CDR3aa: CASGLFGPMISSTDTQYF

d_gene: NA
v_gene: TRBV18
abundance: NA
len: 13
j_gene: TRBJ1-2
CDR3nt: TGTGCCAGCTCACCGACCGGGGGGGATGGCTACACCTTC
CDR3aa: CASSPTGGDGYTF

d_gene: NA
v_gene: TRBV6-2/TRBV6-3
abundance: NA
len: 15
j_gene: TRBJ1-2
CDR3nt: TGTGCCAGCAGCCGACTGGGGTACGATGTCTATGGCTACACCTTC
CDR3aa: CASSRLGYDVYGYTF

d_gene: NA
v_gene: TRBV4-2
abundance: NA
len: 13
j_gene: TRBJ2-5
CDR3nt: TGTGCCAGCAGCCGGGCTAGTGTGGAGACCCAGTACTTC
CDR3aa: CASSRASVETQYF